This is a list of T cell receptor beta chains from one sample in a study of blood T cell repertoires in COVID-19. Assay used: immunoSEQ multiplex PCR; TCRdb lists only in-frame clones, some missing. In the table there are more than 300,000 clones, almost 90% of which are singletons. Specimen: peripheral blood. Source of these receptors: a woman in her seventies with COVID-19, enrolled during active disease. Each CDR3 is given with its conserved first and last residue. Each record gives: CDR3 DNA, CDR3 protein, V gene, clone size, J gene, D gene. A D gene is named only where the DNA matches it firmly. For some rows the clone size is stated as once, few or many, or as a class when expanded; others skip it.

CDR3nt: TGTGCTAGTGGGGGGGAGGGCTCAGCATCACCTCTCCACTTT
CDR3aa: CASGGEGSASPLHF
v_gene: TRBV12-5
abundance: NA
j_gene: TRBJ1-6
d_gene: NA

CDR3nt: TGTGCCAGCAGCTTCGACGGGACTGTCTTGCTATACTTC
CDR3aa: CASSFDGTVLLYF
v_gene: TRBV5-8
abundance: NA
j_gene: TRBJ2-7
d_gene: NA

CDR3nt: TGTGCCAGCAGCTTGGCCCAGCAGGCTGCTGGCTACACCTTC
CDR3aa: CASSLAQQAAGYTF
v_gene: TRBV5-6
abundance: NA
j_gene: TRBJ1-2
d_gene: NA

CDR3nt: TGTGCCAGCAGTGCCGGGACACTGAACACCGGGGAGCTGTTTTTT
CDR3aa: CASSAGTLNTGELFF
v_gene: TRBV2
abundance: NA
j_gene: TRBJ2-2
d_gene: NA

CDR3nt: TGTGCCAGCAGCTTTCAAGGGGCGCAATACAATGAGCAGTTCTTC
CDR3aa: CASSFQGAQYNEQFF
v_gene: TRBV5-6
abundance: few
j_gene: TRBJ2-1
d_gene: NA

CDR3nt: TGTGCCAGTAGTCTCCGGGACAGGGAGTCCACTGAAGCTTTCTTT
CDR3aa: CASSLRDRESTEAFF
v_gene: TRBV19
abundance: once
j_gene: TRBJ1-1
d_gene: TRBD1

CDR3nt: TGTGCCAGCAGCTTAACATCAGGGAACACTGAAGCTTTCTTT
CDR3aa: CASSLTSGNTEAFF
v_gene: TRBV7-3
abundance: once
j_gene: TRBJ1-1
d_gene: NA

CDR3nt: TGTGCCAGCAGTTGGGCGGGGGATTTCACAGATACGCAGTATTTT
CDR3aa: CASSWAGDFTDTQYF
v_gene: TRBV28
abundance: NA
j_gene: TRBJ2-3
d_gene: TRBD2

CDR3nt: TGCAGCGTTGAAATTGAGGGACACCGGGGAGCTTTCTTT
CDR3aa: CSVEIEGHRGAFF
v_gene: TRBV29-1
abundance: NA
j_gene: TRBJ1-1
d_gene: NA

CDR3nt: TGTGCCAGTAGTCCGAACCGGGACAGGGGTAACGAGCAGTACTTC
CDR3aa: CASSPNRDRGNEQYF
v_gene: TRBV19
abundance: NA
j_gene: TRBJ2-7
d_gene: TRBD1

CDR3nt: TGTGCCTGGAGTGTTCTCCTAGCGGGGGCAAGGGATACGCAGTATTTT
CDR3aa: CAWSVLLAGARDTQYF
v_gene: TRBV30
abundance: NA
j_gene: TRBJ2-3
d_gene: TRBD2

CDR3nt: TGTGCCAGCAGCCAACCGGGACAGGGACTTCTACACGTTCAGCCCCAGCATTTT
CDR3aa: CASSQPGQGLLHVQPQHF
v_gene: TRBV21-1
abundance: NA
j_gene: TRBJ1-5
d_gene: NA

CDR3nt: TGTGCCAGCAGCGTCGGGACAGGGGTCCACGAGCAGTACTTC
CDR3aa: CASSVGTGVHEQYF
v_gene: TRBV9
abundance: many
j_gene: TRBJ2-7
d_gene: TRBD1

CDR3nt: TGTGCCAGCAGCGCGACAGGGTCGAGCGGGGAGCTGTTTTTT
CDR3aa: CASSATGSSGELFF
v_gene: TRBV5-4
abundance: NA
j_gene: TRBJ2-2
d_gene: TRBD1

CDR3nt: TGTGCCAGCTCACTCGGGACATCTAGCAATCAGCCCCAGCATTTT
CDR3aa: CASSLGTSSNQPQHF
v_gene: TRBV18
abundance: NA
j_gene: TRBJ1-5
d_gene: NA

CDR3nt: TGCAGCGTTGTTTCAGGGGGAGGTCAGCCCCAGCATTTT
CDR3aa: CSVVSGGGQPQHF
v_gene: TRBV29-1
abundance: NA
j_gene: TRBJ1-5
d_gene: TRBD1

CDR3nt: TGTGCCAGCACCCGGACAGGGGGGGAGGCTTTCTTT
CDR3aa: CASTRTGGEAFF
v_gene: TRBV19
abundance: NA
j_gene: TRBJ1-1
d_gene: TRBD1

CDR3nt: TGTGCCAGCAGCACTCGGACAGGGAGCTCCTACAATGAGCAGTTCTTC
CDR3aa: CASSTRTGSSYNEQFF
v_gene: TRBV7-9
abundance: NA
j_gene: TRBJ2-1
d_gene: TRBD1

CDR3nt: TGTGCCAGCTCACCACTGCCAGGGGGAAATTCACCCCTCCACTTT
CDR3aa: CASSPLPGGNSPLHF
v_gene: TRBV18
abundance: NA
j_gene: TRBJ1-6
d_gene: TRBD1

CDR3nt: TGTGCCAGCAGCCCCCTCGTTGATGAGCAGTTCTTC
CDR3aa: CASSPLVDEQFF
v_gene: TRBV9
abundance: NA
j_gene: TRBJ2-1
d_gene: NA

CDR3nt: TGTGCCAGTAGTAACGGCAGGGGTGGCGCTGAAGCTTTCTTT
CDR3aa: CASSNGRGGAEAFF
v_gene: TRBV19
abundance: NA
j_gene: TRBJ1-1
d_gene: NA

CDR3nt: TGTGCCAGCAGTCCACCGGGACAGGGATACAATGAGCAGTTCTTC
CDR3aa: CASSPPGQGYNEQFF
v_gene: TRBV7-9
abundance: NA
j_gene: TRBJ2-1
d_gene: TRBD1

CDR3nt: TGTGCCAGTAGGGGACAGGGACAAGAGACCCAGTACTTC
CDR3aa: CASRGQGQETQYF
v_gene: TRBV19
abundance: NA
j_gene: TRBJ2-5
d_gene: TRBD1

CDR3nt: TGTGCCAGCAGCTTAGCGCTGGTGAGGACAGGGGTATCCGAGCAGTACTTC
CDR3aa: CASSLALVRTGVSEQYF
v_gene: TRBV7-9
abundance: NA
j_gene: TRBJ2-7
d_gene: TRBD1

CDR3nt: TGTGCCAGCAGCAAGACAGATATGAACACTGAAGCTTTCTTT
CDR3aa: CASSKTDMNTEAFF
v_gene: TRBV2
abundance: NA
j_gene: TRBJ1-1
d_gene: NA

CDR3nt: TGTGCCAGCAGCTACCTAGCGGGATACGAGCAGTACTTC
CDR3aa: CASSYLAGYEQYF
v_gene: TRBV7-9
abundance: large
j_gene: TRBJ2-7
d_gene: TRBD2

CDR3nt: TGTGCCAGCTCACCCACCACTAGCACCAACAATGAGCAGTTCTTC
CDR3aa: CASSPTTSTNNEQFF
v_gene: TRBV18
abundance: NA
j_gene: TRBJ2-1
d_gene: NA

CDR3nt: TGTGCCAGCAGCTCCGGGAGTTGGGAGACCCAGTACTTC
CDR3aa: CASSSGSWETQYF
v_gene: TRBV7-2
abundance: once
j_gene: TRBJ2-5
d_gene: NA

CDR3nt: TGCGCCAGCAGTGAGACACGGACGGGGGCCCAGCATTTT
CDR3aa: CASSETRTGAQHF
v_gene: TRBV10-1
abundance: few
j_gene: TRBJ1-5
d_gene: NA

CDR3nt: TGTGCCAGTAGTATAGCCCTACCGGGACAGGCGAGGGGTTATGGCTACACCTTC
CDR3aa: CASSIALPGQARGYGYTF
v_gene: TRBV19
abundance: NA
j_gene: TRBJ1-2
d_gene: TRBD1

CDR3nt: TGTGCCAGCAGCCAAGATTCCAGATTACTAACAGGGGGCGCAGCAGATACGCAGTATTTT
CDR3aa: CASSQDSRLLTGGAADTQYF
v_gene: TRBV3-1/TRBV3-2
abundance: once
j_gene: TRBJ2-3
d_gene: TRBD1

CDR3nt: TGTGCCAGCAGTGCAGACAGAAATCAGCCCCAGCATTTT
CDR3aa: CASSADRNQPQHF
v_gene: TRBV2
abundance: NA
j_gene: TRBJ1-5
d_gene: NA

CDR3nt: TGTGCCAGCAGCGTAGGACAGCTCTTCTCTGGAAACACCATATATTTT
CDR3aa: CASSVGQLFSGNTIYF
v_gene: TRBV9
abundance: NA
j_gene: TRBJ1-3
d_gene: NA

CDR3nt: TGTGCCATCAGTGAGGGCCAGGGGGCCGTCTATGGCTACACCTTC
CDR3aa: CAISEGQGAVYGYTF
v_gene: TRBV10-3
abundance: NA
j_gene: TRBJ1-2
d_gene: TRBD1

CDR3nt: TGTGCCAGTAGTGGGGGGACAGTCGACTTCTATGGCTACACCTTC
CDR3aa: CASSGGTVDFYGYTF
v_gene: TRBV19
abundance: NA
j_gene: TRBJ1-2
d_gene: TRBD1

CDR3nt: TGTGCCAGCAGCGTAGATGGACAGGCCTATCAGGGCTACACCTTC
CDR3aa: CASSVDGQAYQGYTF
v_gene: TRBV9
abundance: NA
j_gene: TRBJ1-2
d_gene: TRBD1

CDR3nt: TGTGCCAGCAGCCAAGGGCTAGCGGGGGTCAATGAGCAGTTCTTC
CDR3aa: CASSQGLAGVNEQFF
v_gene: TRBV4-2
abundance: NA
j_gene: TRBJ2-1
d_gene: TRBD2